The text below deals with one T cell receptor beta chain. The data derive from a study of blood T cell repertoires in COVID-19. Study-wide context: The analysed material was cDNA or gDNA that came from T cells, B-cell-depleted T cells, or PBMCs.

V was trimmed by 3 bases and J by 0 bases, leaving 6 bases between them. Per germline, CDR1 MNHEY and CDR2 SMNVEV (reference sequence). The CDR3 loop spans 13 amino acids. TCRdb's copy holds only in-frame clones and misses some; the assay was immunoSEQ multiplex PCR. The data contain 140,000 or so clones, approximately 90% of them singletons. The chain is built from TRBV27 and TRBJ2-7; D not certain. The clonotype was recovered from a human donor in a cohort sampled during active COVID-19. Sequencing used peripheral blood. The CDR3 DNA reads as TGTGCCAGCAGTTTGTCCCACTCCTACGAGCAGTACTTC. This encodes CASSLSHSYEQYF.